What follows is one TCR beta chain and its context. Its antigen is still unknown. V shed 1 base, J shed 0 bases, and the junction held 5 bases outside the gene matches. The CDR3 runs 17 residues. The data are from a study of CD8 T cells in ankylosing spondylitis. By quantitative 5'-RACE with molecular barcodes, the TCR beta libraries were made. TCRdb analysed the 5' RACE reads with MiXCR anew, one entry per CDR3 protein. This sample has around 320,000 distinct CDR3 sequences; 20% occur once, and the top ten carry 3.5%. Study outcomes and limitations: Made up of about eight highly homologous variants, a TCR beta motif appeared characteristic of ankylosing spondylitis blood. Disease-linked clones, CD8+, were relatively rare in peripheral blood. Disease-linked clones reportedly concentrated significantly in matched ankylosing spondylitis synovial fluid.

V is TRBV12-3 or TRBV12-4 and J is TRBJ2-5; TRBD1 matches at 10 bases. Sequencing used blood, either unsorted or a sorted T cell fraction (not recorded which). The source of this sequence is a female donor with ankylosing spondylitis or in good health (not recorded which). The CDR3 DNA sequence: TGTGCCAGCAGTTTAGTTCTCGGACAGGGGGACCAAGAGACCCAGTACTTC. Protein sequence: CASSLVLGQGDQETQYF.